A single sample gave rise to the 17 T cell receptor beta chains below, sequenced in a study of blood T cells in healthy people across ages. With a J-beta primer mix and a sample-barcoded 5' primer, a second PCR ran about 7 to 11 cycles. TCRdb redid the calling of the 5' RACE reads with MiXCR, one entry per CDR3 protein. The data show approximately 960,000 distinct CDR3 sequences, 29% seen once. Another study also made use of these data, one on T cells of mothers and their children.

The specimen sequenced was blood. The origin of the receptors is a woman aged 40 to 49 in good health.

This clonotype has at least ten counts. The J gene is TRBJ2-3, the V gene TRBV6-2 or TRBV6-3, with D maybe TRBD2 (5 bases). CDR3 length: 14 amino acids. Trimming took 2 bases from V and 4 from J, leaving 10 bases between them. CDR1 MNHEY and CDR2 SVGEGT come from the germline V gene. CDR3 amino acids: CASSYVAGSDTQYF. The CDR3 bases are TGTGCCAGCAGTTACGTCGCGGGTTCAGATACGCAGTATTTT.

There are a few counts of this clonotype. A read error may explain this, as a much larger clone is one base away. The chain couples TRBV28 to TRBJ1-2, with a weak D call TRBD1 (6 bases). The CDR3 runs 12 residues. Between the trimmed V and J ends, which lost 1 base and 6 bases, there was a span of 6 bases. The germline V gene has CDR1 MDHEN and CDR2 SYDVKM. CDR3 nucleotide sequence: TGTGCCAGCAGTTTATCAGGGGATGGCTACACCTTC. The encoded protein is CASSLSGDGYTF.

This clonotype was observed a handful of times. The chain combines TRBV5-1 with TRBJ1-1, with a possible D match to TRBD1 (5 bases). The CDR3 is 13 residues long. Germline CDR1 SGHRS, CDR2 YFSETQ. Trimming took off 4 bases at V and 2 bases at J, with 9 bases between the two ends. CDR3 amino acids: CASSGDGNTEAFF. In nucleotides, the CDR3 is TGCGCCAGCAGCGGGGACGGAAACACTGAAGCTTTCTTT.

This clonotype was picked up a small number of times. This chain connects TRBV2 to TRBJ2-5; perhaps TRBD2 as D (6 bases). Germline loops: CDR1 SNHLY, CDR2 FYNNEI. The CDR3 spans 13 residues. Trimming left V 10 bases short and J 0 bases short, with 12 bases between. The CDR3 reads CATGGVYQETQYF. For the CDR3, the DNA is TGTGCCACCGGCGGGGTTTACCAAGAGACCCAGTACTTC.

This clonotype was detected only once. A much larger clone is a single base away; this may be a read error. For the CDR3, the DNA is TGTGCCAGCAGCCGAAACACAGGGAACACTGGAGCTTTCTTT. Encoded protein: CASSRNTGNTGAFF. V usage is TRBV3-1 and J usage is TRBJ1-1; possible D gene TRBD1, 6 bases. The germline V gene encodes CDR1 LGHDT and CDR2 YNNKEL (reference sequence). The CDR3 is 14 residues long.

This clonotype was seen just once. One junction end disagrees with the germline gene, perhaps due to a read error. This rearrangement joins TRBV20-1 to TRBJ2-7; 10 nucleotides align to TRBD2. The CDR3 totals 15 residues. Germline V gives CDR1 DFQATT, CDR2 SNEGSKA (reference sequence). The chain's CDR3 is CSAWTSGESSYERYF. The CDR3 DNA follows: TGCAGTGCTTGGACTAGCGGTGAGAGCTCCTACGAGCGGTACTTC.

This clonotype was detected only a few times. The chain has TRBV20-1 and TRBJ2-7; tentatively, D is TRBD1 or TRBD2 (7 bases each). The germline V gene has CDR1 DFQATT and CDR2 SNEGSKA (reference sequence). Trimming pared 4 bases from V and 5 bases from J, leaving 18 bases between. The CDR3 covers 14 residues. This CDR3 is CSAKGAAGGDEQYF. The CDR3 DNA reads TGCAGTGCTAAGGGGGCAGCAGGGGGGGACGAGCAGTACTTC.

This chain connects TRBV14 to TRBJ1-6, with a weak D call TRBD1 (5 bases). The CDR3 runs to 13 residues. The V end lost 1 base, the J end lost 11 bases, and 9 bases lay between the germline ends. Germline V gives CDR1 SGHDN, CDR2 FVKESK. The CDR3 region is CASSQVGGTPLHF. For the CDR3, the DNA is TGTGCCAGCAGCCAAGTGGGGGGGACACCCCTCCACTTT.

This clonotype has only a few counts. The chain has TRBV20-1 and TRBJ1-2; no clear D gene. The CDR3 is made up of 13 amino acids. V lost 1 base and J lost 3, with 9 bases in between. Per the germline V gene, CDR1 is DFQATT and CDR2 is SNEGSKA (reference sequence). The DNA for the CDR3 is TGCAGTGCTAGAGGGGAGGGTGACTATGGCTACACCTTC. Translating it yields CSARGEGDYGYTF.

This clonotype occurred many times. The chain is built from TRBV29-1 and TRBJ2-7; D may be TRBD2 (6 bases). Trimming removed 7 bases at V and 3 bases at J, with 7 bases between. CDR1 is SQVTM, CDR2 ANQGSEA, per germline. The CDR3 spans 10 residues. The CDR3 reads CSAGDYEQYF. The CDR3, as DNA: TGCAGCGCGGGGGACTACGAGCAGTACTTC.

This clonotype showed up many times. CDR3 coding DNA: TGTGCCAGCAGCAGAGGACAGGTTGCCTACGAGCAGTACTTC. It specifies CASSRGQVAYEQYF. The chain couples TRBV7-9 to TRBJ2-7; TRBD1 aligns across 7 bases. Trimming removed 5 bases from V and 2 bases from J; junction bases left unmatched: 6. Germline V gene data show CDR1 as SEHNR and CDR2 as FQNEAQ (reference sequence). This CDR3 is built from 14 residues.

This clonotype was recorded a few times. The rearrangement joins TRBV6-8 to TRBJ1-2; possibly TRBD1 for D (5 bases). Germline lookup yields CDR1 MNHGY and CDR2 SAAAGT. This CDR3 comprises 17 residues. Trimming left V 0 bases short and J 8 bases short, with 22 bases between. Here the CDR3 reads CASSYSYGIKLRQGYTF. The CDR3 DNA reads TGTGCCAGCAGTTACTCTTACGGGATCAAGTTAAGACAGGGCTACACCTTC.

This clonotype was found a few times. The J gene is TRBJ1-2, the V gene TRBV4-1; D is undetermined. The CDR3 contains 17 residues. V dropped 0 bases and J dropped 8 bases, with 22 bases sitting between them. Germline V lookup: CDR1 MGHRA, CDR2 YSYEKL. For the CDR3, the DNA is TGCGCCAGCAGCCAAGAAAATTTTAGGAGCTCAGGAGAAGGCTACACCTTC. It specifies CASSQENFRSSGEGYTF.

Worth noting for this clonotype: Just one base apart from a much larger clone, this may be a read error. The chain joins TRBV12-3 or TRBV12-4 to TRBJ2-4, with D perhaps TRBD2 (7 bases). CDR3 length: 12 amino acids. In DNA form, the CDR3 reads TGTGCCGGCAGTTCAGGGGAGGGCATTCAGTACTTC. Residues: CAGSSGEGIQYF.

The genes are TRBV4-1 and TRBJ2-3, with a tentative D call TRBD1 (6 bases). The V and J ends lost 4 bases and 7 bases respectively, with 21 bases between them. CDR3 length: 16 residues. Germline CDR1 reads MGHRA; CDR2 reads YSYEKL. The CDR3 DNA is TGCGCCAGCAGCCCCTCTAGGACAGAAGGGCCTTATACGCAGTATTTT. Amino acid sequence: CASSPSRTEGPYTQYF.

The chain employs TRBV5-5 and TRBJ1-6; 7 bases line up with TRBD1. V gave up 7 bases and J gave up 0 bases; unmatched junction bases: 7. The CDR3 covers 16 residues. Germline V gene lookup returns CDR1 SGHKS and CDR2 YYEKEE (reference sequence). The DNA for the CDR3 is TGTGCCAGCGGCCTCAGGGGGAGCTCCTATAATTCACCCCTCCACTTT. Its translation is CASGLRGSSYNSPLHF.

This clonotype was recorded only once. The chain carries TRBV3-1 and TRBJ1-2, with D possibly TRBD1 on 6 matching bases. Germline values: CDR1 LGHDT, CDR2 YNNKEL (reference sequence). V was pared by 7 bases and J by 6 bases, with 21 bases between. The length of the CDR3 is 15 residues. The CDR3 nucleotides read TGTGCCAGCACGCAAAACGCTGGGACAAGGAATGGCTACACCTTC. This translates into CASTQNAGTRNGYTF.